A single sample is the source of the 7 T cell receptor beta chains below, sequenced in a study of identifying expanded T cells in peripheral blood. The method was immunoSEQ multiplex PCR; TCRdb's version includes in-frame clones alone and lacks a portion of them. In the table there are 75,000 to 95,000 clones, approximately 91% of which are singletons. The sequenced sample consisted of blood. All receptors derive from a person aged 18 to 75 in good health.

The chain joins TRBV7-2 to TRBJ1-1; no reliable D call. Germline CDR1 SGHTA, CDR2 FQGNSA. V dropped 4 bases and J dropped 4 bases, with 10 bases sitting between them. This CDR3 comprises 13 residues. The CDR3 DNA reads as TGTGCCAGCAGCTCGCGGGGTGGCACTGAAGCTTTCTTT. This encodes CASSSRGGTEAFF.

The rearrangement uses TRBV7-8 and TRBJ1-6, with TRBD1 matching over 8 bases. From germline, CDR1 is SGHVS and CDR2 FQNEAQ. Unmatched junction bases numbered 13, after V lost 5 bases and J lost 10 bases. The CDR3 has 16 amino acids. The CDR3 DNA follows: TGTGCCAGCAGCCCGTACCAACAGGGGGGTGGATCACCCCTCCACTTT. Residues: CASSPYQQGGGSPLHF.

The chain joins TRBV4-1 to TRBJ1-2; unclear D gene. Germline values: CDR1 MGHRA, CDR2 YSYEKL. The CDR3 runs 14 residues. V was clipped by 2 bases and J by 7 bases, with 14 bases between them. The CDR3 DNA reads TGCGCCAGCAGCCAAAGGCCGGAACGTCGTGGCTACACCTTC. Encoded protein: CASSQRPERRGYTF.

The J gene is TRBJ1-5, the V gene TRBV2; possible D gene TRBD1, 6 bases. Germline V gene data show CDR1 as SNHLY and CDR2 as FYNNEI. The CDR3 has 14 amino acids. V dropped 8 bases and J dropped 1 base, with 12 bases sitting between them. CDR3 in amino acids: CASLGQGSNQPQHF. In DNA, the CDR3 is TGTGCCAGCCTCGGCCAGGGGAGCAATCAGCCCCAGCATTTT.

The chain's CDR3 is CASLGTGANTGELFF. The CDR3 bases are TGTGCCAGTTTAGGGACAGGGGCGAACACCGGGGAGCTGTTTTTT. V is TRBV19 and J is TRBJ2-2; 10 nucleotides agree with TRBD1. Looked up from germline, CDR1 is LNHDA and CDR2 is SQIVND (reference sequence). CDR3 length: 15 residues. The J segment lost 0 bases and the V segment lost 8 bases, leaving 3 bases of the junction unmatched.

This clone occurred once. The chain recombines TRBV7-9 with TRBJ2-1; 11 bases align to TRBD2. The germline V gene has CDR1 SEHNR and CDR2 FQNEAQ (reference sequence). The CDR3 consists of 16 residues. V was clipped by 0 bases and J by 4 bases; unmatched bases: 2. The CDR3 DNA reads TGTGCCAGCAGCTTAGCGCTAGCGGGAGGATACAATGAGCAGTTCTTC. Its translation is CASSLALAGGYNEQFF.

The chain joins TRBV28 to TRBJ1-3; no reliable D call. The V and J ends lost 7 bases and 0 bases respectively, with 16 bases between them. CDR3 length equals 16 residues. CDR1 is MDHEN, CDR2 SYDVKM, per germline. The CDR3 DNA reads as TGTGCCAGCAATCTTAGGAGGGTAAACTCTGGAAACACCATATATTTT. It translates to CASNLRRVNSGNTIYF. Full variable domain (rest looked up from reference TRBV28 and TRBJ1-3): DVKVTQSSRYLVKRTGEKVFLECVQDMDHENMFWYRQDPGLGLRLIYFSYDVKMKEKGDIPEGYSVSREKKERFSLILESASTNQTSMYLCASNLRRVNSGNTIYFGEGSWLTVV.